These T cell receptor beta chains were read from a single sample in a study of shared clonotypes between healthy human individuals. TCRdb's copy holds only in-frame clones and misses some; the assay was immunoSEQ multiplex PCR. Of 2 million to 2.5 million clones in the sample, 85% to 95% were seen once. Sequencing was carried out using naive CD4+ T cells from PBMCs. Every receptor here comes from a man aged 18 to 30 in good health. Some clones in this sample may be carry-over from other donors' samples. CDR3s include the opening cysteine and the closing phenylalanine or tryptophan. The order of the fields is CDR3 protein, CDR3 DNA, clone size, D gene, V gene, J gene, CDR3 length. D genes are given only for firm matches. Where a row states a size, it is once, few, many or the class of an expanded clone; other rows omit it.

CDR3aa: CASSSGTDTQYF; CDR3nt: TGCGCCAGCAGCTCGGGGACAGATACGCAGTATTTT; abundance: .; d_gene: .; v_gene: TRBV5-1; j_gene: TRBJ2-3; len: 12
CDR3aa: CASSLGGANVLTF; CDR3nt: TGTGCCAGCAGCCTGGGGGGGGCCAACGTCCTGACTTTC; abundance: .; d_gene: .; v_gene: TRBV11-3; j_gene: TRBJ2-6; len: 13
CDR3aa: CASQLGGYLYEQYF; CDR3nt: TGTGCCAGCCAACTGGGCGGGTATCTCTACGAGCAGTACTTC; abundance: .; d_gene: .; v_gene: TRBV6-1; j_gene: TRBJ2-7; len: 14
CDR3aa: CASSAGVGLAEETQYF; CDR3nt: TGTGCCAGCAGCGCTGGCGTGGGACTAGCGGAAGAGACCCAGTACTTC; abundance: .; d_gene: TRBD2; v_gene: TRBV9; j_gene: TRBJ2-5; len: 16
CDR3aa: CASSPGGGYGYTF; CDR3nt: TGTGCCAGCAGTCCAGGGGGAGGTTATGGCTACACCTTC; abundance: .; d_gene: TRBD1; v_gene: TRBV6-1; j_gene: TRBJ1-2; len: 13
CDR3aa: CASSLGPLPYNEQFF; CDR3nt: TGTGCCAGCAGCTTAGGTCCCTTACCCTACAATGAGCAGTTCTTC; abundance: .; d_gene: .; v_gene: TRBV7-9; j_gene: TRBJ2-1; len: 15
CDR3aa: CASKDTEAFF; CDR3nt: TGTGCCAGCAAGGACACTGAAGCTTTCTTT; abundance: .; d_gene: .; v_gene: TRBV6-1; j_gene: TRBJ1-1; len: 10
CDR3aa: CASSRTSAPYNEQFF; CDR3nt: TGTGCCAGCAGCAGAACTAGCGCTCCCTACAATGAGCAGTTCTTC; abundance: .; d_gene: TRBD2; v_gene: TRBV11-2; j_gene: TRBJ2-1; len: 15
CDR3aa: CASSEQGVDNEQFF; CDR3nt: TGTGCCAGCAGTGAACAGGGGGTGGACAATGAGCAGTTCTTC; abundance: .; d_gene: TRBD1; v_gene: TRBV25-1; j_gene: TRBJ2-1; len: 14
CDR3aa: CASRSGTPLPEAFF; CDR3nt: TGTGCCAGCAGGTCCGGGACACCCCTACCCGAAGCTTTCTTT; abundance: .; d_gene: .; v_gene: TRBV6-5; j_gene: TRBJ1-1; len: 14
CDR3aa: CAWSVPQLNSPLHF; CDR3nt: TGTGCCTGGAGTGTTCCCCAGCTTAATTCACCCCTCCACTTT; abundance: .; d_gene: .; v_gene: TRBV30; j_gene: TRBJ1-6; len: 14
CDR3aa: CASSWGTGDGYTF; CDR3nt: TGCGCCAGCAGCTGGGGGACAGGGGATGGCTACACCTTC; abundance: .; d_gene: TRBD1; v_gene: TRBV5-1; j_gene: TRBJ1-2; len: 13
CDR3aa: CASSFTGGRTGELFF; CDR3nt: TGTGCCAGCAGCTTTACAGGGGGCAGAACCGGGGAGCTGTTTTTT; abundance: .; d_gene: TRBD1; v_gene: TRBV7-3; j_gene: TRBJ2-2; len: 15
CDR3aa: CASSLLANLRGANVLTF; CDR3nt: TGCGCCAGCAGCTTGCTAGCTAACCTCCGGGGTGCCAACGTCCTGACTTTC; abundance: .; d_gene: .; v_gene: TRBV5-1; j_gene: TRBJ2-6; len: 17
CDR3aa: CASSLTGGQETQYF; CDR3nt: TGTGCCAGCAGTTTGACAGGGGGCCAAGAGACCCAGTACTTC; abundance: .; d_gene: TRBD1; v_gene: TRBV28; j_gene: TRBJ2-5; len: 14
CDR3aa: CASSLSDRGYTF; CDR3nt: TGTGCCAGCAGTTTATCCGACAGGGGCTACACCTTC; abundance: .; d_gene: .; v_gene: TRBV28; j_gene: TRBJ1-2; len: 12
CDR3aa: CASSSPSGTHDYEQYF; CDR3nt: TGTGCCAGCTCATCCCCATCGGGGACACACGATTACGAGCAGTACTTC; abundance: .; d_gene: .; v_gene: TRBV28; j_gene: TRBJ2-7; len: 16
CDR3aa: CASSEGPDYNEQFF; CDR3nt: TGTGCCAGTTCGGAGGGACCCGACTACAATGAGCAGTTCTTC; abundance: .; d_gene: .; v_gene: TRBV7-6; j_gene: TRBJ2-1; len: 14
CDR3aa: CASSLWDRGNTEAFF; CDR3nt: TGCGCCAGCAGCTTATGGGACAGGGGTAACACTGAAGCTTTCTTT; abundance: .; d_gene: TRBD1; v_gene: TRBV5-1; j_gene: TRBJ1-1; len: 15
CDR3aa: CASSFFDEQFF; CDR3nt: TGCGCCAGCAGCTTTTTCGATGAGCAGTTCTTC; abundance: few; d_gene: .; v_gene: TRBV5-1; j_gene: TRBJ2-1; len: 11
CDR3aa: CASSLGGVSYNEQFF; CDR3nt: TGTGCCAGCAGCTTGGGCGGGGTCTCCTACAATGAGCAGTTCTTC; abundance: .; d_gene: .; v_gene: TRBV5-6; j_gene: TRBJ2-1; len: 15
CDR3aa: CASSSGQTYTDTQYF; CDR3nt: TGTGCCAGCAGCTCGGGACAGACCTACACAGATACGCAGTATTTT; abundance: .; d_gene: TRBD1; v_gene: TRBV11-2; j_gene: TRBJ2-3; len: 15
CDR3aa: CASSLGGANTGELFF; CDR3nt: TGTGCCAGCAGCTTAGGGGGGGCGAACACCGGGGAGCTGTTTTTT; abundance: .; d_gene: .; v_gene: TRBV11-3; j_gene: TRBJ2-2; len: 15
CDR3aa: CASSQGDRLRVRVEKLFF; CDR3nt: TGTGCCAGCAGCCAAGGGGACAGGCTTAGGGTTCGGGTCGAAAAACTGTTTTTT; abundance: .; d_gene: TRBD1; v_gene: TRBV4-2; j_gene: TRBJ1-4; len: 18
CDR3aa: CASSVGTSGKETQYF; CDR3nt: TGTGCCAGCAGCGTCGGGACTAGCGGGAAAGAGACCCAGTACTTC; abundance: .; d_gene: TRBD2; v_gene: TRBV9; j_gene: TRBJ2-5; len: 15
CDR3aa: CASSPARTSNQPQHF; CDR3nt: TGTGCCAGCAGTCCCGCCAGGACTAGCAATCAGCCCCAGCATTTT; abundance: .; d_gene: .; v_gene: TRBV2; j_gene: TRBJ1-5; len: 15
CDR3aa: CASTTKDPSGNQPQHF; CDR3nt: TGTGCCAGCACTACGAAAGACCCGAGCGGCAATCAGCCCCAGCATTTT; abundance: .; d_gene: .; v_gene: TRBV28; j_gene: TRBJ1-5; len: 16
CDR3aa: CASSLEGAGTEAFF; CDR3nt: TGTGCCAGCAGCTTAGAGGGGGCCGGGACTGAAGCTTTCTTT; abundance: .; d_gene: TRBD1; v_gene: TRBV7-3; j_gene: TRBJ1-1; len: 14
CDR3aa: CASSYYSDEKLFF; CDR3nt: TGTGCCAGCAGTTATTACAGTGATGAAAAACTGTTTTTT; abundance: .; d_gene: .; v_gene: TRBV6-5; j_gene: TRBJ1-4; len: 13
CDR3aa: CASTSPGQGYEQYF; CDR3nt: TGTGCCAGTACTAGTCCTGGGCAGGGCTACGAGCAGTACTTC; abundance: .; d_gene: .; v_gene: TRBV19; j_gene: TRBJ2-7; len: 14
CDR3aa: CASSLLTDRQETQYF; CDR3nt: TGCGCCAGCAGCCTTTTGACGGACAGACAAGAGACCCAGTACTTC; abundance: once; d_gene: .; v_gene: TRBV5-1; j_gene: TRBJ2-5; len: 15
CDR3aa: CASGDAASGNTIYF; CDR3nt: TGTGCCAGCGGGGACGCCGCCTCTGGAAACACCATATATTTT; abundance: .; d_gene: .; v_gene: TRBV2; j_gene: TRBJ1-3; len: 14
CDR3aa: CASSSPTPGLNEAFF; CDR3nt: TGTGCCAGCAGTTCCCCGACCCCAGGGCTTAATGAAGCTTTCTTT; abundance: .; d_gene: .; v_gene: TRBV28; j_gene: TRBJ1-1; len: 15
CDR3aa: CASSPLGTGYEQYF; CDR3nt: TGTGCCAGCAGCCCCTTGGGGACAGGCTACGAGCAGTACTTC; abundance: .; d_gene: TRBD1; v_gene: TRBV7-9; j_gene: TRBJ2-7; len: 14
CDR3aa: CASSPPAGTQYF; CDR3nt: TGTGCCAGCAGCCCCCCAGCGGGCACGCAGTATTTT; abundance: .; d_gene: .; v_gene: TRBV11-2; j_gene: TRBJ2-3; len: 12
CDR3aa: CASRSRGLSTEAFF; CDR3nt: TGTGCCAGCAGGTCCAGGGGGCTGAGCACTGAAGCTTTCTTT; abundance: once; d_gene: TRBD1; v_gene: TRBV27; j_gene: TRBJ1-1; len: 14
CDR3aa: CASSLSSQDLTDTQYF; CDR3nt: TGTGCCAGCAGCTTGTCATCCCAGGACCTCACAGATACGCAGTATTTT; abundance: .; d_gene: .; v_gene: TRBV5-5; j_gene: TRBJ2-3; len: 16
CDR3aa: CASSPRDSGPQHF; CDR3nt: TGTGCCAGCAGCCCTCGTGACTCAGGGCCCCAGCATTTT; abundance: .; d_gene: .; v_gene: TRBV14; j_gene: TRBJ1-5; len: 13
CDR3aa: CASSLPPLDRTYGYTF; CDR3nt: TGTGCCAGCAGCCTACCGCCGCTTGACCGCACCTATGGCTACACCTTC; abundance: .; d_gene: .; v_gene: TRBV5-6; j_gene: TRBJ1-2; len: 16
CDR3aa: CASSLGGGLSSGANVLTF; CDR3nt: TGTGCCAGCAGTTTAGGGGGGGGACTCAGCTCTGGGGCCAACGTCCTGACTTTC; abundance: .; d_gene: TRBD2; v_gene: TRBV27; j_gene: TRBJ2-6; len: 18